A selection of T cell receptor beta chains follows, all from one sample in a study of cytomegalovirus exposure and HLA in healthy donors. The method was immunoSEQ multiplex PCR; TCRdb's version includes in-frame clones alone and lacks a portion of them. Altogether 150,000 to 200,000 clones are present, about 64% being singletons, with the ten largest covering roughly 1.4%. Material for sequencing was PBMCs. The receptors derive from a man aged 45-65 years in good health and CMV-seronegative. Each CDR3 is given with its conserved first and last residue. The D gene is left open where the match is weak. Size values are once, few and many counts, or a class for expanded clones, and some rows have none.

d_call,clone_size,v_call,cdr3_length,j_call,cdr3_nt,cdr3_aa
TRBD1,-,TRBV25-1,15,TRBJ1-2,TGTGCCAGCAGTAAAATTGGGACAGGGACCTATGGCTACACCTTC,CASSKIGTGTYGYTF
-,few,TRBV7-8,15,TRBJ2-5,TGTGCCAGCAGCCGACCCGGCGGGACAGAAGAGACCCAGTACTTC,CASSRPGGTEETQYF
TRBD2,-,TRBV19,16,TRBJ2-5,TGTGCCAGTAGTGACCTCCCGGGACTAGCGGGGGAGACCCAGTACTTC,CASSDLPGLAGETQYF
TRBD2,-,TRBV9,17,TRBJ2-3,TGTGCCAGCAGCCGCCCGTTTTCTAGCGGGGGGGGTGATACGCAGTATTTT,CASSRPFSSGGGDTQYF
TRBD2,large,TRBV6-1,15,TRBJ2-7,TGTGCCAGCAGAGGGCTAGCGGGCTCCTCCTACGAGCAGTACTTC,CASRGLAGSSYEQYF
-,-,TRBV4-3,14,TRBJ2-3,TGCGCCAGCAGCCAAGGTAGAGGATCAGATACGCAGTATTTT,CASSQGRGSDTQYF
-,-,TRBV27,14,TRBJ1-1,TGTGCCAGCAGTTTATTAGGGCCTAGCCCTGAAGCTTTCTTT,CASSLLGPSPEAFF
-,once,TRBV6-5,15,TRBJ2-1,TGTGCCAGCACCCCCGGAGGGGGCGCCTACAATGAGCAGTTCTTC,CASTPGGGAYNEQFF
-,few,TRBV27,15,TRBJ2-1,TGTGCCAGCAGTTTAACCACAGGGAGTTGGAATGAGCAGTTCTTC,CASSLTTGSWNEQFF
-,-,TRBV27,12,TRBJ1-1,TGTGCCAGCGGGGGGAAGAACACTGAAGCTTTCTTT,CASGGKNTEAFF
-,-,TRBV5-3,17,TRBJ1-2,TGTGCCAGAAGCTTGGCTTGGACACAGTACTATGTGTATGGCTACACCTTC,CARSLAWTQYYVYGYTF
TRBD1,-,TRBV7-2,14,TRBJ2-2,TGTGCCAGCAGCTTAGACAGGGGTCCCGGGGAGCTGTTTTTT,CASSLDRGPGELFF
-,-,TRBV2,14,TRBJ2-7,TGTGCCAGCAGTGTAGCAGGGGAAAGCTACGAGCAGTACTTC,CASSVAGESYEQYF
TRBD1,-,TRBV7-8,15,TRBJ1-4,TGTGCCAGCAGCTTAGGAGACAGGGGAGCTGAAAAACTGTTTTTT,CASSLGDRGAEKLFF
-,-,TRBV5-1,16,TRBJ1-4,TGCGCCAGCAGCTTCCGAGGTACCGCAACTAATGAAAAACTGTTTTTT,CASSFRGTATNEKLFF
-,few,TRBV5-1,14,TRBJ2-7,TGCGCCAGCAGCTTCTCGGAAGGGGTCAACGAGCAGTACTTC,CASSFSEGVNEQYF
-,-,TRBV4-1,15,TRBJ2-1,TGCGCCAGCAGCTTGCTGGGCGGGTCGGGGAATGAGCAGTTCTTC,CASSLLGGSGNEQFF
TRBD1,-,TRBV7-2,14,TRBJ2-5,TGTGCCAGCAGCTTAATCGGACAGGGGGAGACCCAGTACTTC,CASSLIGQGETQYF
TRBD1,-,TRBV2,12,TRBJ1-1,TGTGCCAGCAGTCAACAGGGGAATGAAGCTTTCTTT,CASSQQGNEAFF